This T cell receptor beta chain was sequenced during a study of cytomegalovirus exposure and HLA in healthy donors. About the research overall: Around 85 million unique TCR sequences came from HLA-typed donors in an early release. Study results and caveats: The study flagged about 150 TCR beta chains as cytomegalovirus-associated.

Notes on this clone: Its matching antigen is unknown.

The PCR employed 60 Vbeta primers together with 13 Jbeta primers. Clones were read by immunoSEQ multiplex PCR, and TCRdb kept only the in-frame ones, dropping some. This table holds 100,000 or so clones, around 73% found once. The J segment lost 5 bases and the V segment lost 7 bases, leaving 8 bases of the junction unmatched. Germline CDR1 SQVTM, CDR2 ANQGSEA. The CDR3 is 13 amino acids. This clonotype was sampled from a man younger than 40 in good health and CMV-seronegative. The V and J genes are TRBV29-1 and TRBJ1-1, with TRBD1 identical over 9 bases. The sequenced sample was PBMCs. This chain's CDR3 is CSARTGVKTEAFF. The DNA of the CDR3 is TGCAGCGCCCGGACAGGGGTAAAGACTGAAGCTTTCTTT. The full variable domain, with the rest looked up from reference TRBV29-1 and TRBJ1-1, is SAVISQKPSRDICQRGTSLTIQCQVDSQVTMMFWYRQQPGQSLTLIATANQGSEATYESGFVIDKFPISRPNLTFSTLTVSNMSPEDSSIYLCSARTGVKTEAFFGQGTRLTVV.